A single sample gave rise to the 15 T cell receptor beta chains below, sequenced in a study of blood T cell repertoires in COVID-19. Method: immunoSEQ multiplex PCR; TCRdb's copy keeps in-frame clones and lacks some. The table records approximately 150,000 clones, less than 90% of them present only once. The specimen was peripheral blood. The receptors originated from a human donor with COVID-19, enrolled during active disease. The donor label of this sample is uncertain.

This chain connects TRBV6-5 to TRBJ2-5; 9 bases are a match to TRBD1. Trimming took 5 bases from V and 1 from J; bases not matched to a gene: 5. Germline V lookup: CDR1 MNHEY, CDR2 SVGAGI. The CDR3 has 15 amino acids. The CDR3 DNA reads as TGTGCCAGCAGTCCCACAGGGGGCCTCCAAGAGACCCAGTACTTC. Translated: CASSPTGGLQETQYF.

CDR3 DNA: TGTGCCAGCAGCCCCACAGGGATCAGTCAGCCCCAGCATTTT. This translates into CASSPTGISQPQHF. The gene calls are TRBV25-1 and TRBJ1-5; perhaps TRBD1 as D (6 bases). Trimming removed 6 bases from V and 6 bases from J, with 15 bases in between. The CDR3 runs 14 residues. The germline gives CDR1 MGHDK, CDR2 SYGVNS. Full variable domain (remainder filled in from reference TRBV25-1 and TRBJ1-5): EADIYQTPRYLVIGTGKKITLECSQTMGHDKMYWYQQDPGMELHLIHYSYGVNSTEKGDLSSESTVSRIRTEHFPLTLESARPSHTSQYLCASSPTGISQPQHFGDGTRLSIL.

This chain joins TRBV4-1 and TRBJ1-2; D possibly corresponds to TRBD1 (5 bases). Trimming removed 3 bases from V and 3 bases from J, with 14 bases in between. The germline gives CDR1 MGHRA, CDR2 YSYEKL. CDR3 size: 15 residues. CDR3 bases: TGCGCCAGCAGCCACTCAACCAGGGTGGACTATGGCTACACCTTC. Encoded protein: CASSHSTRVDYGYTF.

In its sample, this clone was seen a few times. V usage is TRBV6-5 and J usage is TRBJ1-1; no reliable D call. Germline CDR1 and CDR2: MNHEY and SVGAGI. Trimming left V 6 bases short and J 8 bases short, with 13 bases between. The CDR3 extends over 12 amino acids. CDR3 sequence: CASRDGEGEAFF. The CDR3 coding sequence is TGTGCCAGCAGGGACGGGGAAGGGGAAGCTTTCTTT.

The V call is TRBV3-1 (or the pseudogene TRBV3-2), the J call TRBJ2-7; maybe TRBD2 (7 bases). The V end lost 1 base, the J end lost 6 bases, and 25 bases lay between the germline ends. CDR1 and CDR2 from the germline V gene are LGHDT and YNNKEL (reference sequence). The CDR3 has 18 residues. This CDR3 reads CASSQGGGRGSIWAEQYF. CDR3 in DNA: TGTGCCAGCAGCCAAGGGGGGGGCCGGGGATCGATATGGGCCGAGCAGTACTTC.

The V gene is TRBV18, the J gene TRBJ1-4, with D possibly TRBD1 on 5 matching bases. The germline V gene encodes CDR1 KGHSH and CDR2 LQKENI. The CDR3 loop spans 14 amino acids. Trimming shortened V by 3 bases and J by 8 bases, and 13 bases separated the two germline ends. The CDR3 bases are TGTGCCAGCTCACCGGGGCAGGGAAGGGAAAAACTGTTTTTT. This codes for CASSPGQGREKLFF. The whole variable domain, remainder taken from reference TRBV18 and TRBJ1-4, is NAGVMQNPRHLVRRRGQEARLRCSPMKGHSHVYWYRQLPEEGLKFMVYLQKENIIDESGMPKERFSAEFPKEGPSILRIQQVVRGDSAAYFCASSPGQGREKLFFGSGTQLSVL.

The chain uses TRBV15 and TRBJ2-2, with D uncertain. The CDR3 contains 16 residues. Germline V lookup: CDR1 LNHNV, CDR2 YYDKDF (reference sequence). Trimming shortened V by 0 bases and J by 5 bases, and 13 bases separated the two germline ends. The CDR3 sequence is CATSRDPEPGTGELFF. The DNA for the CDR3 is TGTGCCACCAGCAGAGATCCCGAACCAGGAACCGGGGAGCTGTTTTTT.

The chain recombines TRBV19 with TRBJ2-7; 8 positions agree with TRBD2. The CDR3 spans 17 residues. Unmatched junction bases numbered 11, after V lost 4 bases and J lost 0 bases. Germline values: CDR1 LNHDA, CDR2 SQIVND (reference sequence). In DNA, the CDR3 is TGTGCCAGTAGTACCCCGCCTTTTAGCGGGGTCTCCTACGAGCAGTACTTC. This sequence encodes CASSTPPFSGVSYEQYF.

This clone was seen just once. This chain joins TRBV6-6 and TRBJ2-1, with TRBD1 identical over 7 bases. V gave up 0 bases and J gave up 7 bases; unmatched junction bases: 6. The CDR3 is 15 residues long. Looked up from germline, CDR1 is MNHNY and CDR2 is SVGAGI (reference sequence). CDR3 in amino acids: CASSYSGTATNEQFF. CDR3 DNA: TGTGCCAGCAGTTACTCGGGGACAGCTACGAATGAGCAGTTCTTC.

This chain joins TRBV5-6 and TRBJ2-7; TRBD2 might be the D (6 bases). Germline V gives CDR1 SGHDT, CDR2 YYEEEE. The CDR3 covers 15 residues. V gave up 5 bases and J gave up 1 base, with 16 bases separating them. The CDR3 spells CASSNRDRGSYEQYF. CDR3 coding DNA: TGTGCCAGCAGTAACCGGGACCGGGGGTCCTACGAGCAGTACTTC.

The chain links TRBV29-1 to TRBJ1-1; D may be TRBD1 (5 bases). There are 13 residues in the CDR3. The ends were cut back, 3 bases at V and 10 bases at J, with 18 bases in the middle. Germline V gives CDR1 SQVTM, CDR2 ANQGSEA. CDR3 amino acids: CSVEGGVQVGAFF. The CDR3 region has the DNA TGCAGCGTTGAGGGGGGAGTCCAGGTGGGAGCTTTCTTT.

The rearrangement links TRBV28 to TRBJ1-2, with a weak D call TRBD1 (6 bases). The V gene lost 2 bases and the J gene lost 4 bases, with 14 bases spanning the gap. Per the germline V gene, CDR1 is MDHEN and CDR2 is SYDVKM. This CDR3 contains 15 residues. CDR3 nucleotides: TGTGCCAGCAGTTTACCTGGGGGCTTGGGCTATGGCTACACCTTC. Protein sequence: CASSLPGGLGYGYTF.

The gene calls are TRBV5-3 and TRBJ1-1; TRBD1 matches at 8 bases. TRBV5-3 is treated as an ORF (open reading frame) with a function not yet certain. The CDR3 is 16 amino acids. V trimming: 0 bases; J trimming: 3 bases; junction bases outside the gene matches: 7. CDR3 DNA: TGTGCCAGAAGCTTGGCCGAACAGGGACAGGACACTGAAGCTTTCTTT. The encoded protein is CARSLAEQGQDTEAFF.

CDR3 residues: CASSPGLDQPQHF. The CDR3 coding sequence is TGTGCCAGCTCACCAGGGCTCGATCAGCCCCAGCATTTT. The chain carries TRBV18 and TRBJ1-5; D not certain. Trimming left V 2 bases short and J 5 bases short, with 7 bases between. CDR3 length: 13 residues. The germline V gene has CDR1 KGHSH and CDR2 LQKENI.

The DNA for the CDR3 is TGCGCCAGCAGCCAAGCGCTCAGGTCGAGCTCCTACAATGAGCAGTTCTTC. This encodes CASSQALRSSSYNEQFF. V usage is TRBV4-1 and J usage is TRBJ2-1; D is ambiguous. CDR3 length: 17 residues. With 1 base removed from V and 0 bases from J, the gap between germline ends came to 13 bases. Germline V gene data show CDR1 as MGHRA and CDR2 as YSYEKL.